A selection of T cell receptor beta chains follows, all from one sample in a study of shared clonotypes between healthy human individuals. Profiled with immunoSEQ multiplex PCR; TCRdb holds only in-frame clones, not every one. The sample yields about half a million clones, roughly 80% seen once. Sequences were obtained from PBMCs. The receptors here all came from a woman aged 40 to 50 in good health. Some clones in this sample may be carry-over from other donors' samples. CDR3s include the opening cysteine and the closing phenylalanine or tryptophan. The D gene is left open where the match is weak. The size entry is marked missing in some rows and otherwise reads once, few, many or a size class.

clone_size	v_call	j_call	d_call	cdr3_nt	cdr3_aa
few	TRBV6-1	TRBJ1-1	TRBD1	TGTGCCAGCCGACAGGGGAGCGCTGAAGCTTTCTTT	CASRQGSAEAFF
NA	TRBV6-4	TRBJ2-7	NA	TGTGCCAGCAGCCGACAGCGCACAGCCTACGAGCAGTACTTC	CASSRQRTAYEQYF
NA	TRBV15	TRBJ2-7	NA	TGTGCCACCAGCAGAGATGGGCCAGGGGTCGGGTACGAGCAGTACTTC	CATSRDGPGVGYEQYF
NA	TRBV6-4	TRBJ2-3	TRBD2	TGTGCCAGCAGTGACCAGACTAGCGCCAGCACAGATACGCAGTATTTT	CASSDQTSASTDTQYF
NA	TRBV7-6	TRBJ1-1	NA	TGTGCCAGCAGCTTAGGCAGGGGAGTCACTGAAGCTTTCTTT	CASSLGRGVTEAFF
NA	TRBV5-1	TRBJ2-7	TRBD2	TGCGCCAGCAGGGCTAGCGGTTCCTACGAGCAGTACTTC	CASRASGSYEQYF
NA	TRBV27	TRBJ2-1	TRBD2	TGTGCCAGCAGTTGGAGACTAGCGGGTGGCTTCAATGAGCAGTTCTTC	CASSWRLAGGFNEQFF
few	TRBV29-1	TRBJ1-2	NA	TGCAGCGTTGAAGGGGTCTATGGCTACACCTTC	CSVEGVYGYTF
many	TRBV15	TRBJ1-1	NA	TGTGCCACCAGCAGCCCCTTAGGAGGGCAGAAAGCTTTCTTT	CATSSPLGGQKAFF
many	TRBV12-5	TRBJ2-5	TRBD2	TGTGCTAGTGGTTTGGTATTAGCGGGAGTAGGTGAGACCCAGTACTTC	CASGLVLAGVGETQYF
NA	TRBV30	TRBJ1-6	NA	TGTGCCTGGAGTGTAAGGGGTGGGAATTCACCCCTCCACTTT	CAWSVRGGNSPLHF
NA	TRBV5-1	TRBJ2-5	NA	TGCGCCAGCAGCTCCCGGGAAACTAGTACCCCAAGCCGGGCTCAACGGGGGACCCAGTACTTC	CASSSRETSTPSRAQRGTQYF
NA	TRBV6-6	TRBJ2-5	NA	TGTGCCAGCAGTGCCGGGACTCCGAAAGAGACCCAGTACTTC	CASSAGTPKETQYF
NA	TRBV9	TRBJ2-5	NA	TGTGCCAGCAGCGTAGCGCCCGAAGAGACCCAGTACTTC	CASSVAPEETQYF
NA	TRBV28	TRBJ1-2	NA	TGTGCCAGCAGTCTTTCCAGGGACAACTATGGCTACACCTTC	CASSLSRDNYGYTF
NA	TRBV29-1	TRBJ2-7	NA	TGCAGCGTTGTTGAGGGTATACCGGGTGAGCAGTACTTC	CSVVEGIPGEQYF
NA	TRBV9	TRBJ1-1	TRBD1	TGTGCCAGCAGCGGAACAGGGGGAAACACTGAAGCTTTCTTT	CASSGTGGNTEAFF
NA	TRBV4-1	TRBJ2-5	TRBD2	TGCGCCAGCAGCCAAGATCGGGCGGGAGGGCCTGGAGAGACCCAGTACTTC	CASSQDRAGGPGETQYF
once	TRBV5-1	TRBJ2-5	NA	TGCGCCAGCAGCTTGGTAGCGATTCGGGAGACCCAGTACTTC	CASSLVAIRETQYF
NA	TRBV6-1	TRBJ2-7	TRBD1	TGTGCCAGCAGTGTGGACAGGAGATACGAGCAGTACTTC	CASSVDRRYEQYF
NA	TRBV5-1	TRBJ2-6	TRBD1	TGCGCCAGCAGCTTACGGAGAGGGGGCTATTCTGGGGCCAACGTCCTGACTTTC	CASSLRRGGYSGANVLTF
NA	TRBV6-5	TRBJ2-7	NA	TGTGCCAGCAGAGACCAGAGCTCCTACGAGCAGTACTTC	CASRDQSSYEQYF
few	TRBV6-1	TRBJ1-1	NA	TGTGCCAGCAGTACGAGGGAGGGAGGGAACACTGAAGCTTTCTTT	CASSTREGGNTEAFF
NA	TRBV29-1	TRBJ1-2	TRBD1	TGCAGCGGACAGGGGGCTAACTATGGCTACACCTTC	CSGQGANYGYTF
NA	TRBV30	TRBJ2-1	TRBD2	TGTGCCTGGGAGAAGCGGGAGAGCGGTGAGCAGTTCTTC	CAWEKRESGEQFF
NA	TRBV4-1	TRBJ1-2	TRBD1	TGCGCCAGCAGCCAACCTGCTCTCAAACAGGGGATCAACTATGGCTACACCTTC	CASSQPALKQGINYGYTF
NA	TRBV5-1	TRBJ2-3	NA	TGCGCCAGCAGCTTGGCCCCGGGTTCTAGCTTTCACACAGATACGCAGTATTTT	CASSLAPGSSFHTDTQYF
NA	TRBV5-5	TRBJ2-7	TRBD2	TGTGCCAGCAGCTTGGAGGCTAGCGGGAGGGCCACCTACGAGCAGTACTTC	CASSLEASGRATYEQYF
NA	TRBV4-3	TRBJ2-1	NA	TGCGCCAGCAGCCAAGACGAGGGCTGTCAGTTCTTC	CASSQDEGCQFF
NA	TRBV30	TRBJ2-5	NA	TGTGCCTGGGGTAGCGGTCAAGAGACCCAGTACTTC	CAWGSGQETQYF
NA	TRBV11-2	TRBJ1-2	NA	TGTGCCAGCAGCTTAGTGGGGTATGGCTACACCTTC	CASSLVGYGYTF
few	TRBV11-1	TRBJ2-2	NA	TGTGCCAGCAGCTTCAGGCGAACGGGGACGGGCGGGGAGCTGTTTTTT	CASSFRRTGTGGELFF
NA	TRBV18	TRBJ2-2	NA	TGTGCCAGCTCATTAGCGATCGGGGAGCTGTTTTTT	CASSLAIGELFF
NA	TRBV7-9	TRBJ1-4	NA	TGTGCCAGCAGCTTTAATAGCCTTGGGAGTGAAAAACTGTTTTTT	CASSFNSLGSEKLFF
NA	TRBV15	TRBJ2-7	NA	TGTGCCACCAGCAGTTTGGGCAGCTCCTACGAGCAGTACTTC	CATSSLGSSYEQYF
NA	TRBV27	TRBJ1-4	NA	TGTGCCAGCAGTTTAGGGGGGGGTAGTGAAAAACTGTTTTTT	CASSLGGGSEKLFF
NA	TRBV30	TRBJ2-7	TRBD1	TGTGCCTGGAGTGTAAGGACAGGGGCCGAGCAGTACTTC	CAWSVRTGAEQYF
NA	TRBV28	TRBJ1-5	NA	TGTGCCAGCAGTTTATGGCCCCCTGAATATAGCAATCAGCCCCAGCATTTT	CASSLWPPEYSNQPQHF
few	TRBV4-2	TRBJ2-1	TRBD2	TGTGCCAGCAGCCCGCTAGCGGGAGAGGCCTACAATGAGCAGTTCTTC	CASSPLAGEAYNEQFF
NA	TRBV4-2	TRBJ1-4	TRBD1	TGTGCCAGCAGCCGCAACAGGGGGAATGAAAAACTGTTTTTT	CASSRNRGNEKLFF
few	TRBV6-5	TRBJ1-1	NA	TGTGCCAGCAGCCCGGGACAAAGCACTGAAGCTTTCTTT	CASSPGQSTEAFF
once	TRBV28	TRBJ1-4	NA	TGTGCCAGCAGTTTCCGCGAAAAACTGTTTTTT	CASSFREKLFF
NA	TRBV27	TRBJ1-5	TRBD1	TGTGCCAGCAGCCACGGACAGGGGCAGGGGCAGCCCCAGCATTTT	CASSHGQGQGQPQHF
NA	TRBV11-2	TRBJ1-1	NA	TGTGCCAGCGGAGGACCGTGGGTGGGGAACACTGAAGCTTTCTTT	CASGGPWVGNTEAFF
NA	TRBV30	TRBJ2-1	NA	TGTGCCTGGAGTCTCGTCAGGGATGAGCAGTTCTTC	CAWSLVRDEQFF
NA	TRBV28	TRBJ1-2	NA	TGTGCCAGCAGTCTACCAGGGGAGCCTGGCTACACCTTC	CASSLPGEPGYTF
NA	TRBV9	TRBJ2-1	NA	TGTGCCAGCAGCGCTGACAGTTCGTACAATGAGCAGTTCTTC	CASSADSSYNEQFF
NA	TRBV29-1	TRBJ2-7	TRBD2	TGCAGCGGCACCGGGGGGAGCGACTACGAGCAGTACTTC	CSGTGGSDYEQYF
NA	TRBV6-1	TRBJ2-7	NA	TGTGCCAGCAGTGAACGGGGGTACGAGCAGTACTTC	CASSERGYEQYF
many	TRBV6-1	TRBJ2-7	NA	TGTGCCAGCAGCTCAGGGTACTCCTACGAGCAGTACTTC	CASSSGYSYEQYF
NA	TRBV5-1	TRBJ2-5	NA	TGCGCCAGCAGCTTGGCCTGGGCTGGGGGCGAGACCCAGTACTTC	CASSLAWAGGETQYF
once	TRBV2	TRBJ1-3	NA	TGTGCCAGCGGGCCTGAGGGGTTAGGTGGAAACACCATATATTTT	CASGPEGLGGNTIYF
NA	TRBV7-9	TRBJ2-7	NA	TGTGCCAGCAGCTCCGCCTTCAGGTTCGTCGAGCAGTACTTC	CASSSAFRFVEQYF
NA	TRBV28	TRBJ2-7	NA	TGTGCCAGCCGCCAGGGGAACTACGAGCAGTACTTC	CASRQGNYEQYF
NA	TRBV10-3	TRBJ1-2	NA	TGTGCCATCAGGGCAGCCGGGCTAGGGCATGGCTACACCTTC	CAIRAAGLGHGYTF
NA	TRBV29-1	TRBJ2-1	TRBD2	TGCAGCGTTGATGGTGACGGAGGACTAGCTTTCAATGAGCAGTTCTTC	CSVDGDGGLAFNEQFF
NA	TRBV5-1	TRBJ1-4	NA	TGCGCCAGCAGCTTGTTGACGGGTACTAATGAAAAACTGTTTTTT	CASSLLTGTNEKLFF
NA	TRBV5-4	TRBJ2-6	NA	TGTGCCAGCAGTTTCCCCACTTACAGCTCTGGGGCCAACGTCCTGACTTTC	CASSFPTYSSGANVLTF
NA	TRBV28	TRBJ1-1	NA	TGTGCCAGCATGGTACCTTTTTCTAACACTGAAGCTTTCTTT	CASMVPFSNTEAFF
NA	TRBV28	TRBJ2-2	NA	TGTGCCAGCAGTTTGGGGGAGATAAACACCGGGGAGCTGTTTTTT	CASSLGEINTGELFF